One sample yielded the 4 T cell receptor beta chains listed below, sequenced in a study of T-cell memory formation after mild COVID-19. TCRdb analysed the 5' RACE reads with MiXCR anew, one entry per CDR3 protein. Of hundreds of thousands of distinct CDR3 sequences in the sample, roughly 20% were seen once. Sequenced input: PBMCs or a T cell subset sorted from them (not recorded which). The source of these receptors is an adult woman who had mild COVID-19 (a few samples of this study predate the infection). Cell type and time point are not known.

This clonotype has only a few counts. This chain joins TRBV12-3 or TRBV12-4 and TRBJ2-3, with D possibly called TRBD1 or TRBD2 (5 bases each). The CDR3 runs to 16 residues. V lost 5 bases and J 1 base, leaving 16 bases between the germline ends. In nucleotides, the CDR3 is TGTGCCAGCAGTGCCGGGACGACCTGGGGCACAGATACGCAGTATTTT. Protein: CASSAGTTWGTDTQYF.

This clonotype was seen a single time. The chain uses TRBV13 and TRBJ1-4, with a tentative D call TRBD1 (5 bases). The V gene lost 5 bases and the J gene lost 4 bases, with 11 bases spanning the gap. Per germline, CDR1 PRHDT and CDR2 FYEKMQ (reference sequence). The CDR3 runs to 14 residues. The CDR3, as DNA: TGTGCCAGCAGCCGGGACGGAGATAATGAAAAACTGTTTTTT. Its translation is CASSRDGDNEKLFF.

The sample holds a few counts of this clonotype. The V gene is TRBV19, the J gene TRBJ2-2; D remains unclear. V was pared by 7 bases and J by 4 bases, with 13 bases between. The CDR3 runs to 14 residues. Germline V gives CDR1 LNHDA, CDR2 SQIVND (reference sequence). The CDR3: CASIRARGTGELFF. The CDR3 DNA sequence: TGTGCCAGTATTCGGGCGAGAGGCACCGGGGAGCTGTTTTTT.

The V gene is TRBV30, the J gene TRBJ2-5, with 16 bases that match TRBD2. Germline loops: CDR1 GTSNPN, CDR2 SVGIG (reference sequence). The ends lost 0 bases at V and 2 bases at J; junction bases unmatched: 0. The CDR3 spans 16 residues. Here the CDR3 DNA reads TGTGCCTGGAGTGTGGGACTAGCGGGAGGGCAAGAGACCCAGTACTTC. It encodes CAWSVGLAGGQETQYF. Full variable domain (missing parts from reference TRBV30 and TRBJ2-5): SQTIHQWPATLVQPVGSPLSLECTVEGTSNPNLYWYRQAAGRGLQLLFYSVGIGQISSEVPQNLSASRPQDRQFILSSKKLLLSDSGFYLCAWSVGLAGGQETQYFGPGTRLLVL.